A single sample gave rise to the 18 T cell receptor beta chains below, sequenced in a study of blood T cell repertoires in COVID-19. The protocol was immunoSEQ multiplex PCR, while the TCRdb copy is restricted to in-frame clones and leaves out a portion. The table shows more than 150,000 clones, with around 80% occurring only once. Sequencing was carried out using peripheral blood. The receptors derive from a human donor in a cohort sampled during active COVID-19.

This sequence joins TRBV7-8 and TRBJ1-3, with TRBD1 matching 7 bases. Germline-derived CDR1 and CDR2 are SGHVS and FQNEAQ. This CDR3 has 14 amino acids. V was clipped by 3 bases and J by 2 bases; unmatched bases: 1. CDR3 nucleotides: TGTGCCAGCAGCTTGACAGGGACTGGAAACACCATATATTTT. Amino acid sequence: CASSLTGTGNTIYF.

The chain links TRBV2 to TRBJ2-5, with TRBD1 matching 8 bases. The V segment lost 4 bases and the J segment 6 bases; nucleotides outside the gene matches: 4. Germline assignment: CDR1 SNHLY and CDR2 FYNNEI. The CDR3 loop spans 13 amino acids. CDR3 residues: CASSGDRSQTQYF. The CDR3 region has the DNA TGTGCCAGCAGTGGGGACAGGTCGCAGACCCAGTACTTC.

V usage is TRBV5-1 and J usage is TRBJ2-1; 10 nucleotides align to TRBD2. Germline V gene lookup returns CDR1 SGHRS and CDR2 YFSETQ. This CDR3 is 14 amino acids long. The V gene end was trimmed by 1 base and the J gene end by 8 bases; junction bases not matched to a gene: 3. CDR3: CASSLLGTSDEQFF. The CDR3 DNA is TGCGCCAGCAGCTTGTTAGGGACTAGCGATGAGCAGTTCTTC.

V and J are TRBV5-4 and TRBJ1-2; D not certain. V lost 0 bases and J lost 8, with 14 bases in between. The CDR3 runs to 14 residues. Germline loops: CDR1 SGHNT, CDR2 YYREEE (reference sequence). The CDR3 here is CASSLVALGGGYTF. The CDR3, as DNA: TGTGCCAGCAGCTTGGTAGCCCTGGGTGGCGGCTACACCTTC.

This clone was seen a single time. The chain joins TRBV5-4 to TRBJ2-1, with 10 nucleotides matching TRBD2. The germline gives CDR1 SGHNT, CDR2 YYREEE (reference sequence). CDR3 length: 15 amino acids. V was clipped by 5 bases and J by 4 bases; unmatched bases: 6. CDR3 in DNA: TGTGCCAGCAGGGTACTAGCGGGGACTTACAATGAGCAGTTCTTC. As protein: CASRVLAGTYNEQFF.

Only a few counts were recorded for this clone. The V gene is TRBV7-9, the J gene TRBJ1-3, with a weak D call TRBD1 (6 bases). In germline, CDR1 is SEHNR, CDR2 FQNEAQ (reference sequence). The ends were cut back, 8 bases at V and 0 bases at J, with 14 bases in the middle. CDR3 length: 15 residues. The CDR3 protein is CASGKQGISGNTIYF. In nucleotides, the CDR3 is TGTGCCAGCGGGAAACAGGGTATCTCTGGAAACACCATATATTTT.

For the CDR3, the DNA is TGTGCCAGCAGCTTACAGGGGGGAACGGTTGAGCAGTTCTTC. Its protein product is CASSLQGGTVEQFF. This sequence joins TRBV7-3 and TRBJ2-1; TRBD1 is a possible D gene (7 bases). Germline V gene sequence: CDR1 SGHTA, CDR2 FQGTGA. The CDR3 consists of 14 residues. V was cut by 2 bases and J by 9 bases, with 14 bases left in between.

This clone was counted a few times. The V gene is TRBV7-8, the J gene TRBJ2-7; TRBD1 agrees at 7 bases. The CDR3 is 15 amino acids. CDR1 and CDR2 from the germline V gene are SGHVS and FQNEAQ. J was trimmed by 3 bases and V by 5 bases; bases with no gene match: 10. The CDR3 coding sequence is TGTGCCAGCAGCCGGGACAGAGCCGTTAACTACGAGCAGTACTTC. Translation gives CASSRDRAVNYEQYF.

CDR3: CASSSIPDGTYEQYF. CDR3 in DNA: TGTGCCAGCAGTTCCATTCCGGACGGGACCTACGAGCAGTACTTC. The genes are TRBV27 and TRBJ2-7, with TRBD2 as a possible D gene (5 bases). Germline V CDR1 and CDR2: MNHEY, SMNVEV (reference sequence). The V gene lost 4 bases and the J gene lost 2 bases, with 15 bases spanning the gap. This CDR3 spans 15 amino acids.

This chain uses TRBV19 with TRBJ2-7; 7 bases are a match to TRBD2. Germline CDR1 and CDR2: LNHDA and SQIVND (reference sequence). V trimming: 2 bases; J trimming: 6 bases; junction bases outside the gene matches: 10. The CDR3 is 15 residues long. The CDR3 DNA reads as TGTGCCAGTAGTATATCAGCGGGACCCCTCTTCGAGCAGTACTTC. Translation gives CASSISAGPLFEQYF.

The chain combines TRBV23-1 with TRBJ2-3; a weak D match, TRBD2 (6 bases). TRBV23-1 falls under the ORF class, with uncertain function. This CDR3 comprises 15 residues. V was trimmed by 1 base and J by 0 bases, leaving 8 bases between them. The CDR3 loop is CASSQWRDSTDTQYF. The CDR3 coding sequence is TGCGCCAGCAGTCAATGGCGGGACAGCACAGATACGCAGTATTTT.

The chain joins TRBV3-1 (or the pseudogene TRBV3-2) to TRBJ2-5; possible D gene TRBD2, 7 bases. CDR1 is LGHDT and CDR2 is YNNKEL in the germline V gene (reference sequence). This CDR3 is built from 15 residues. V lost 3 bases and J 0 bases, leaving 11 bases between the germline ends. The DNA for the CDR3 is TGTGCCAGCAGCCAGGCGGGGGCCAACCAAGAGACCCAGTACTTC. Protein product: CASSQAGANQETQYF.

In DNA form, the CDR3 reads TGTGCCACCAGCTCTAAAGGGACAGGGGGCGACACCTTC. Encoded protein: CATSSKGTGGDTF. The chain joins TRBV15 to TRBJ1-2; 12 nucleotides match TRBD1. The CDR3 length is 13 residues. Germline V CDR1 and CDR2: LNHNV, YYDKDF (reference sequence). V trimming: 5 bases; J trimming: 12 bases; junction bases outside the gene matches: 7. Looking up the rest from reference TRBV15 and TRBJ1-2 gives the full variable domain: DAMVIQNPRYQVTQFGKPVTLSCSQTLNHNVMYWYQQKSSQAPKLLFHYYDKDFNNEADTPDNFQSRRPNTSFCFLDIRSPGLGDTAMYLCATSSKGTGGDTFGSGTRLTVV.

This chain connects TRBV5-5 to TRBJ2-6; TRBD1 matches at 12 bases. Germline V gene sequence: CDR1 SGHKS, CDR2 YYEKEE (reference sequence). The CDR3 runs 18 residues. V shed 1 base, J shed 2 bases, and the junction held 4 bases outside the gene matches. The CDR3 protein is CASSLWGQGAPGANVLTF. The DNA for the CDR3 is TGTGCCAGCAGCTTGTGGGGACAGGGGGCGCCTGGGGCCAACGTCCTGACTTTC.

This clone came up once. This rearrangement joins TRBV3-1 (or the pseudogene TRBV3-2) to TRBJ1-2; the match to TRBD1 covers 11 bases. The CDR3 runs 16 residues. Germline V CDR1 and CDR2: LGHDT, YNNKEL (reference sequence). V dropped 1 base and J dropped 5; count of bases not matched to a gene: 6. This CDR3 is CASSQVPGQGGYGYTF. The CDR3 DNA follows: TGTGCCAGCAGCCAAGTCCCGGGACAGGGGGGGTATGGCTACACCTTC.

CDR3 loop: CASKKLQGAHEKLFF. As DNA, the CDR3 is TGTGCCAGCAAAAAACTACAGGGGGCTCATGAAAAACTGTTTTTT. The V and J genes are TRBV11-2 and TRBJ1-4, with 9 bases aligning to TRBD1. This CDR3 comprises 15 residues. Germline V CDR1 and CDR2: SGHAT, FQNNGV. The ends lost 7 bases at V and 6 bases at J; junction bases unmatched: 9.

The chain carries TRBV6-5 and TRBJ2-5; 7 bases fit TRBD1. The V and J ends lost 7 bases and 1 base, in that order; junction bases with no gene match: 6. CDR1 and CDR2 (germline): MNHEY, SVGAGI. CDR3 size: 14 residues. This CDR3 is CASTRDRPQETQYF. As DNA, the CDR3 is TGTGCCAGCACCCGGGACAGACCCCAAGAGACCCAGTACTTC.

The rearrangement uses TRBV5-5 and TRBJ2-5; 7 positions agree with TRBD2. This CDR3 region has 15 residues. The germline CDR1 and CDR2 sequences are SGHKS and YYEKEE (reference sequence). V shed 0 bases and J 4 bases; nucleotides not matched to a gene: 6. The CDR3 sequence: CASSLAGTTRETQYF. The CDR3 coding sequence is TGTGCCAGCAGCTTGGCAGGGACTACCCGAGAGACCCAGTACTTC.